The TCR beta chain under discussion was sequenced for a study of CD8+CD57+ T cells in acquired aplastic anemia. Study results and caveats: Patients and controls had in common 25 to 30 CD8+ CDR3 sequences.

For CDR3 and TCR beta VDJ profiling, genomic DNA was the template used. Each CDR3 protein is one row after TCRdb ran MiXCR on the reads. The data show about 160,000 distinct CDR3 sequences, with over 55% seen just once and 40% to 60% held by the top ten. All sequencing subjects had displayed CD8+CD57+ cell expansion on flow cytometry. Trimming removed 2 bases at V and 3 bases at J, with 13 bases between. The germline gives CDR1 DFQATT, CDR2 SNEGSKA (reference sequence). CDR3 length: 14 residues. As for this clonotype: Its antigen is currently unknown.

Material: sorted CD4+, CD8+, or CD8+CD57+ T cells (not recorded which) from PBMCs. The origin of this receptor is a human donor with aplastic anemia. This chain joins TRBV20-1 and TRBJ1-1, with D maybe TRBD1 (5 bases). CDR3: CSARQGQVYTEAFF. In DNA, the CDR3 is TGCAGTGCTAGACAGGGTCAAGTGTACACTGAAGCTTTCTTT.